The 30 T cell receptor beta chains below were found in one sample sequenced in a study of molecular identifiers for immune sequencing clone quantification. TCRdb re-called the PCR reads with MiXCR, one entry per CDR3 protein. The sample carries roughly 50,000 distinct CDR3 sequences, more than 35% recorded once. Sequences were obtained from naive CD8+ T cells from blood, with Jurkat cell RNA spiked in. Stated subset: FACS-sorted CD8+CD4-CCR7+CD45RA+ naive T cells. All receptors come from a human donor in good health. Some libraries in this study had Jurkat cell RNA spiked in.

The V call is TRBV11-2, the J call TRBJ1-4; D perhaps matches TRBD1 (6 bases). Trimming removed 1 base from V and 0 bases from J, with 18 bases in between. Germline CDR1 is SGHAT and CDR2 is FQNNGV. The CDR3 loop spans 19 amino acids. The CDR3, as DNA: TGTGCCAGCAGCTTAGTGGCGGACAGACCCTTTACAACTAATGAAAAACTGTTTTTT. This sequence encodes CASSLVADRPFTTNEKLFF.

Notes on this clonotype: A much larger clone sits a single nucleotide away, making a read error possible. The CDR3 end shows no conserved phenylalanine or tryptophan, and so a read error is likely. The chain carries TRBV29-1 and TRBJ2-5; D tentatively reads TRBD1 or TRBD2 (5 bases each). This CDR3 region has 16 residues. Between the trimmed V and J ends, which lost 2 bases and 4 bases, there was a span of 20 bases. Germline V gives CDR1 SQVTM, CDR2 ANQGSEA. The CDR3 loop is CSVERDRISDLETQYL. The CDR3 DNA reads as TGCAGCGTTGAACGGGACCGAATCTCAGACTTAGAGACCCAGTACCTC.

This clonotype was recorded a few times. This chain uses TRBV6-1 with TRBJ1-5; D is possibly TRBD1 (5 bases). The CDR3 is 13 amino acids. Trimming took 9 bases from V and 7 from J, leaving 16 bases between them. Germline-derived CDR1 and CDR2 are MNHNS and SASEGT. The CDR3 DNA reads TGTGCCAGTGGGGGGGGGTCGGGGCAGCCCCAGCATTTT. As protein: CASGGGSGQPQHF.

This clonotype occurred a few times. The chain is built from TRBV28 and TRBJ1-5; D is perhaps TRBD1 (5 bases). This CDR3 contains 16 residues. The V gene's germline CDR1 is MDHEN and CDR2 SYDVKM. The germline V and J ends were trimmed by 7 bases and 2 bases, with 18 bases remaining between them. The DNA for the CDR3 is TGTGCCAGCAACCCCATCGGGGACGGGGGCAATCAGCCCCAGCATTTT. It specifies CASNPIGDGGNQPQHF.

This clonotype was seen at least ten times. This chain links TRBV20-1 with TRBJ2-7, with TRBD2 identical over 10 bases. Germline loops: CDR1 DFQATT, CDR2 SNEGSKA (reference sequence). Trimming at V came to 0 bases and at J to 3 bases, leaving 5 bases not matched to a gene. The length of the CDR3 is 15 residues. CDR3 nucleotide sequence: TGCAGTGCTAGAGAACCGGCTAGCGGGAGCTACGAGCAGTACTTC. It yields the protein CSAREPASGSYEQYF.

The chain links TRBV7-9 to TRBJ1-5; D is uncertain. The CDR3 contains 15 residues. CDR1 is SEHNR and CDR2 is FQNEAQ in the germline V gene (reference sequence). Between the trimmed V and J ends, which lost 3 bases and 1 base, there was a span of 10 bases. The DNA for the CDR3 is TGTGCCAGCAGCTTGTCGGGGAGCAGCAATCAGCCCCAGCATTTT. It encodes CASSLSGSSNQPQHF.

The chain has TRBV11-2 and TRBJ2-3; TRBD2 matches at 9 bases. V gave up 5 bases and J gave up 4 bases; unmatched junction bases: 13. Germline CDR1 is SGHAT and CDR2 is FQNNGV. The CDR3 extends over 17 amino acids. CDR3 coding DNA: TGTGCCAGCAGCAGAGGGGTCCTGACTAGCGGATCAGATACGCAGTATTTT. Translating it yields CASSRGVLTSGSDTQYF.

In its sample, this clonotype was seen many times. Here the CDR3 DNA reads TGTGCCAGCAGTTTCCAGGGGAAGCAGTACTTC. Translating it yields CASSFQGKQYF. The chain recombines TRBV28 with TRBJ2-7, with D perhaps matching TRBD1 (6 bases). The CDR3 has 11 amino acids. V lost 3 bases to trimming and J lost 8 bases, with 8 bases between them. Germline CDR1 and CDR2: MDHEN and SYDVKM.

The J gene is TRBJ2-7, the V gene TRBV20-1; TRBD1 matches at 8 bases. With V trimmed by 3 bases and J by 1 base, 11 bases remained unmatched. Looked up from germline, CDR1 is DFQATT and CDR2 is SNEGSKA (reference sequence). The CDR3 totals 16 residues. The CDR3 loop reads CSARDRVINPSYEQYF. The CDR3 DNA follows: TGCAGTGCTAGGGACAGGGTTATAAACCCTTCCTACGAGCAGTACTTC.

On this clonotype: A much larger clone differs from this one at a single base, so this may be a read error. The V call is TRBV4-1, the J call TRBJ2-5, with 7 bases that match TRBD2. This CDR3 contains 15 residues. Germline V gives CDR1 MGHRA, CDR2 YSYEKL. As DNA, the CDR3 is TGCGCCAGCAGCCCCCCAGGGAGGGTCGCAGAGCCCCAGTACTTC. Its protein is CASSPPGRVAEPQYF.

The rearrangement links TRBV3-1 to TRBJ2-3, with 12 bases matching TRBD2. This CDR3 is built from 17 residues. With 0 bases clipped from V and 4 bases from J, the junction kept 5 bases outside the gene matches. Per the germline V gene, CDR1 is LGHDT and CDR2 is YNNKEL (reference sequence). In nucleotides, the CDR3 is TGTGCCAGCAGCCAAGAGAGACTAGCGGGAGTGTCAGATACGCAGTATTTT. Residues: CASSQERLAGVSDTQYF.

The chain is built from TRBV7-9 and TRBJ2-3; 8 bases fit TRBD2. V shed 4 bases and J 6 bases; nucleotides not matched to a gene: 12. The germline gives CDR1 SEHNR, CDR2 FQNEAQ (reference sequence). CDR3 length: 16 amino acids. The chain's CDR3 is CASSSGTSSYTDTQYF. The CDR3 DNA reads as TGTGCCAGCAGCTCCGGGACTAGTAGTTATACGGATACGCAGTATTTT.

This clonotype appeared a few times. The chain carries TRBV19 and TRBJ2-5; tentative D call: TRBD2 (5 bases). Looked up from germline, CDR1 is LNHDA and CDR2 is SQIVND (reference sequence). The CDR3 covers 15 residues. V gave up 3 bases and J gave up 2 bases, with 13 bases separating them. The chain's CDR3 is CASSILGRGQETQYF. The CDR3 bases are TGTGCCAGTAGTATTCTGGGTCGAGGGCAAGAGACCCAGTACTTC.

Regarding this clonotype: A much more abundant neighbour one base away suggests this may be a read error. The rearrangement uses TRBV7-9 and TRBJ2-7, with D maybe TRBD2 (6 bases). The CDR3 runs to 13 residues. Germline CDR1 SEHNR, CDR2 FQNEAQ (reference sequence). The V gene lost 5 bases and the J gene lost 5 bases, with 13 bases spanning the gap. The DNA of the CDR3 is TGTGCCAGCAGCCCCGGCGGAGGGGACGAGCAGTACTTC. This codes for CASSPGGGDEQYF.

This chain uses TRBV7-9 with TRBJ2-1; 8 nucleotides align to TRBD1. The CDR3 loop spans 16 amino acids. Germline V gives CDR1 SEHNR, CDR2 FQNEAQ (reference sequence). V lost 4 bases, J lost 7 bases, and 12 bases stayed unmatched. The CDR3 is CASSSGTGSPRNEQFF. The CDR3 region has the DNA TGTGCCAGCAGCTCAGGGACAGGTTCCCCCAGGAATGAGCAGTTCTTC.

The V gene is TRBV12-3 or TRBV12-4, the J gene TRBJ2-3; 7 bases fit TRBD2. This CDR3 contains 17 residues. Losses at the gene ends were 3 bases for V and 3 bases for J; bases not matched to a gene: 12. CDR3 sequence reads: CASSFAGVVVTTDTQYF. CDR3 nucleotide sequence: TGTGCCAGCAGTTTCGCGGGAGTAGTAGTCACGACAGATACGCAGTATTTT.

This clonotype was observed a few times. The gene calls are TRBV11-2 and TRBJ2-3; possible D gene TRBD1, 7 bases. Trimming cost V 5 bases and J 0 bases, with 18 bases left between them. The CDR3 is made up of 17 amino acids. Germline CDR1 SGHAT, CDR2 FQNNGV. The CDR3 region is CASSNPRRDSSTDTQYF. For the CDR3, the DNA is TGTGCCAGCAGCAACCCCAGGCGGGACAGTAGCACAGATACGCAGTATTTT. Combining the CDR3 with reference TRBV11-2 and TRBJ2-3 gives the whole variable domain EAGVAQSPRYKIIEKRQSVAFWCNPISGHATLYWYQQILGQGPKLLIQFQNNGVVDDSQLPKDRFSAERLKGVDSTLKIQPAKLEDSAVYLCASSNPRRDSSTDTQYFGPGTRLTVL.

This clonotype was detected ten times or more. V is TRBV6-2 or TRBV6-3 and J is TRBJ1-5; weak D call: TRBD1 (6 bases). Germline V lookup: CDR1 MNHEY, CDR2 SVGEGT. V lost 10 bases and J lost 5, with 15 bases in between. This CDR3 spans 13 amino acids. CDR3 loop: CATTDSLYQPQHF. The CDR3 DNA follows: TGTGCCACCACGGACAGTTTATATCAGCCCCAGCATTTT.

In its sample, this clonotype is medium-sized. This sequence joins TRBV29-1 and TRBJ2-3, with no clear D. Germline values: CDR1 SQVTM, CDR2 ANQGSEA. Trimming left V 7 bases short and J 5 bases short, with 13 bases between. This CDR3 contains 12 residues. CDR3 sequence (DNA): TGCAGCGCATTCCGGGCCAGAGATACGCAGTATTTT. Translated: CSAFRARDTQYF.

The chain uses TRBV4-2 and TRBJ1-5; 10 nucleotides match TRBD1. Germline CDR1 and CDR2: LGHNA and YNFKEQ. CDR3 length: 18 residues. V trimming: 1 base; J trimming: 6 bases; junction bases outside the gene matches: 12. The CDR3 loop is CASSQGRRDRGEGQPQHF. The CDR3, as DNA: TGTGCCAGCAGCCAAGGCCGCCGGGACAGGGGAGAGGGTCAGCCCCAGCATTTT.

Concerning this clonotype itself: This may arise from a read error, as a much more abundant clone is one base away. The rearrangement links TRBV7-2 to TRBJ1-5; D unclear. From germline, CDR1 is SGHTA and CDR2 FQGNSA. This CDR3 is 13 amino acids long. The V and J ends lost 8 bases and 4 bases respectively, with 12 bases between them. CDR3 sequence reads: CASRSTGNQPQHF. The DNA of the CDR3 is TGTGCCAGCCGCTCAACGGGAAATCAGCCCCAGCATTTT.

For this clonotype: Since no conserved phenylalanine or tryptophan closes the CDR3, a read error is the likely cause. The V gene is TRBV28, the J gene TRBJ2-7; perhaps TRBD2 as D (6 bases). V was pared by 8 bases and J by 5 bases, with 10 bases between. The CDR3 is made up of 11 amino acids. Germline assignment: CDR1 MDHEN and CDR2 SYDVKM. CDR3 loop: CASSDYNEQYL. The CDR3 DNA sequence: TGTGCCAGCTCGGACTACAACGAGCAGTACCTC.

This clonotype has a handful of counts. The rearrangement joins TRBV2 to TRBJ2-1, with 10 positions matching TRBD2. From germline, CDR1 is SNHLY and CDR2 FYNNEI. The CDR3 runs to 15 residues. V dropped 10 bases and J dropped 2; count of bases not matched to a gene: 8. CDR3 in DNA: TGTGCCAACAGCTACACTAGCGGGGCCTACAATGAGCAGTTCTTC. As protein: CANSYTSGAYNEQFF.

V gene TRBV12-3 or TRBV12-4 combines with J gene TRBJ1-3, with no clear D. The germline V and J ends were trimmed by 4 bases and 7 bases, with 11 bases remaining between them. The CDR3 consists of 13 residues. The CDR3 DNA reads as TGTGCCAGCAGTTCCCCGGAGGAGAACACCATATATTTT. It encodes CASSSPEENTIYF.

As regards this clonotype: Its ends do not fully match the called genes, so a read error is possible. The J gene is TRBJ2-6, the V gene TRBV20-1; D tentatively reads TRBD1 or TRBD2 (5 bases each). The CDR3 runs 15 residues. Germline V lookup: CDR1 DFQATT, CDR2 SNEGSKA (reference sequence). CDR3: CSASELGAGANVLPF. CDR3 DNA sequence: TGCAGTGCTAGTGAGCTAGGGGCCGGGGCCAACGTCCTGCCTTTC.

The genes are TRBV20-1 and TRBJ2-2; TRBD2 matches 14 bases. Germline loops: CDR1 DFQATT, CDR2 SNEGSKA (reference sequence). Trimming took 0 bases from V and 6 from J; bases not matched to a gene: 6. This CDR3 comprises 17 residues. This CDR3 is CSARDPGLAGVAGELFF. The DNA for the CDR3 is TGCAGTGCTAGAGATCCGGGACTAGCGGGAGTAGCCGGGGAGCTGTTTTTT.

The chain recombines TRBV7-2 with TRBJ2-7, with D perhaps TRBD1 (6 bases). This CDR3 spans 14 amino acids. The germline CDR1 and CDR2 sequences are SGHTA and FQGNSA. Trimming removed 3 bases from V and 3 bases from J, with 12 bases in between. In DNA, the CDR3 is TGTGCCAGCAGCTTCCGGGACACCTACTACGAGCAGTACTTC. Its translation is CASSFRDTYYEQYF.

Ten or more counts support this clonotype. The chain uses TRBV11-2 and TRBJ2-3, with 7 bases fitting TRBD1. CDR1 SGHAT and CDR2 FQNNGV come from the germline V gene. CDR3 length: 16 residues. The J segment lost 2 bases and the V segment lost 4 bases, leaving 9 bases of the junction unmatched. Written as DNA, the CDR3 is TGTGCCAGCAGCTACCGGGGACAGCCCTCCACAGATACGCAGTATTTT. Protein sequence: CASSYRGQPSTDTQYF.

The V call is TRBV12-3 or TRBV12-4, the J call TRBJ2-7, with 9 bases fitting TRBD1. CDR3 length: 14 residues. Germline trimming cut 6 bases from V and 5 bases from J; bases unmatched to any gene: 8. The CDR3 DNA is TGTGCCAGCAGCTCCGGGACAGGGTACGACGAGCAGTACTTC. It yields the protein CASSSGTGYDEQYF.

To note about this clonotype: It is likely a read error, because the conserved phenylalanine at the end of the CDR3 is missing. The rearrangement links TRBV4-2 to TRBJ2-2; D is unclear. Germline CDR1 is LGHNA and CDR2 is YNFKEQ. The CDR3 is 12 residues long. Between the trimmed V and J ends, which lost 0 bases and 5 bases, there was a span of 1 base. The CDR3 nucleotides are TGTGCCAGCAGCCAAGATACCGGGGAGCTGTTTTAT. Protein product: CASSQDTGELFY.